This T cell receptor beta chain was retrieved from a study of T cells in Graves' hyperthyroidism and ophthalmopathy. The TCR beta CDR3 regions underwent amplification using RNA transcripts as the source. HTBI primers drove first-round RT-PCR of the TCR CDR3. A single record per CDR3 protein comes from TCRdb applying MiXCR to the multiplex PCR reads. The sample lists about 360,000 distinct CDR3 sequences, roughly 12% occurring once. V trimming: 11 bases; J trimming: 4 bases; junction bases outside the gene matches: 7. The CDR3 is 13 amino acids. Germline V gene sequence: CDR1 SEHNR, CDR2 FQNEAQ (reference sequence). In this sample, this clonotype turned up many times. Its antigen is unidentified. Study-wide points: The majority of expanded thyroid clonotypes above 0.001 also appeared in blood. Ophthalmopathy was predicted by the model a median of approximately six months ahead of onset.

Sequenced material: blood. The receptor's source is a young man with Graves' hyperthyroidism that later progressed to Graves' ophthalmopathy. V usage is TRBV7-9 and J usage is TRBJ1-4, with 7 bases identical to TRBD1. CDR3 DNA sequence: TGTGCCTCGGGGGACAGAGTTAATGAAAAACTGTTTTTT. Translated: CASGDRVNEKLFF.